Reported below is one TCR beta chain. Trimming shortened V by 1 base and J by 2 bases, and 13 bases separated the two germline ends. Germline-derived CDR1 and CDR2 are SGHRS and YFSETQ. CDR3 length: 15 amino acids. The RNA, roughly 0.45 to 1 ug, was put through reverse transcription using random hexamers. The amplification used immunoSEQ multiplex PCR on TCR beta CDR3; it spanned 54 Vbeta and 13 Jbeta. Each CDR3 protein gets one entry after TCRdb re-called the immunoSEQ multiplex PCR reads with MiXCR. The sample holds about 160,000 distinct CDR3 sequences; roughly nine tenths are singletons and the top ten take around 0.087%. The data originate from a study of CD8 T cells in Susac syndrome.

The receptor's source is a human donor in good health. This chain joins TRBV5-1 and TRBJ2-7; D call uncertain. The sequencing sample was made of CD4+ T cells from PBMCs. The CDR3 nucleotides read TGCGCCAGCAGCTTGTCCGCAGGCTTCACCTACGAGCAGTACTTC. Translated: CASSLSAGFTYEQYF.